Sequencing of this T cell receptor beta chain was carried out in a study of Graves' ophthalmopathy and Graves' hyperthyroidism. For the study at large: Before any treatment was given, at initial diagnosis, peripheral blood was collected.

CDR3 length equals 13 residues. General observations from the study: As the model predicted ophthalmopathy progression, it achieved a sensitivity of 55% to 71% and a specificity of roughly 73%. Clonotypes were expanded in thyroid at above 0.001 frequency, and most also appeared in blood.

Comment on this clonotype: Antigen unknown. The junction shows a germline mismatch at one end, possibly a read error.

PBMCs came from roughly 10 ml of fresh peripheral blood. RNA transcripts served as template for amplifying TCR beta CDR3 sequences. HTBI primers primed a first-round RT-PCR, and a second-round multiplex PCR followed. From the multiplex PCR reads, TCRdb called clonotypes with MiXCR, one entry per CDR3 protein. This table holds more than 300,000 distinct CDR3 sequences, 15% found once. The sample consisted of peripheral blood. The V gene is TRBV12-3 or TRBV12-4, the J gene TRBJ1-6, with D uncertain. The receptor's source is a woman under 30 with stable Graves' hyperthyroidism. The CDR3 spells CVSRYRHNSPLHF. The DNA of the CDR3 is TGTGTCAGCAGGTACAGACATAATTCACCCCTCCACTTT.